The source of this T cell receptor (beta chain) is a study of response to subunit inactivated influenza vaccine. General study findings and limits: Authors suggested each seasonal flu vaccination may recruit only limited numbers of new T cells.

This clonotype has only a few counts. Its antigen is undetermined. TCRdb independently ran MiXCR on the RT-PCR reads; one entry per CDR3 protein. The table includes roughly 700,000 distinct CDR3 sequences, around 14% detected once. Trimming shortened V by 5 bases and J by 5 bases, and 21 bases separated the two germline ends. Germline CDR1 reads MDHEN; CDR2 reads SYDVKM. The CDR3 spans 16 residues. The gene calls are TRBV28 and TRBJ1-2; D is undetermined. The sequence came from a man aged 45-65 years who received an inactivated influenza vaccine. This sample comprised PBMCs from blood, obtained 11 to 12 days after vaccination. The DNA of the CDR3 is TGTGCCAGCAGTATCCCCCCTCCACAGCCTACATATGGCTACACCTTC. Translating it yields CASSIPPPQPTYGYTF.